The present T cell receptor beta chain was sequenced within a study of response to subunit inactivated influenza vaccine. General study points: Authors suggested each seasonal flu vaccination may recruit only limited numbers of new T cells.

The CDR3 contains 16 residues. Trimming shortened V by 4 bases and J by 5 bases, and 17 bases separated the two germline ends. Germline-derived CDR1 and CDR2 are ENHRY and SYGVKD. TCRdb used MiXCR to reprocess the RT-PCR reads, holding one entry per CDR3 protein. There are about 480,000 distinct CDR3 sequences in the sample; roughly 9.7% occur only once, and more than 10% lies in the top ten. In its sample, this clonotype was seen many times. Antigen specificity is unknown. The sequences come from PBMCs from blood, collected about 40 days after vaccination. The chain carries TRBV10-3 and TRBJ2-2; tentatively, D is TRBD2 (5 bases). The sequence came from a man aged 45 to 65 who received an inactivated influenza vaccine. CDR3 in amino acids: CAISAEGEYRTGELFF. The CDR3 coding sequence is TGTGCCATCAGTGCTGAGGGCGAGTATCGAACCGGGGAGCTGTTTTTT.